Shown below are 27 T cell receptor beta chains from a single sample sequenced in a study of cytotoxic CD8 clonotypes in ibrutinib-treated CLL. This table comes from immunoSEQ multiplex PCR, and its TCRdb copy is limited to in-frame clones, with some not included. The sample carries some 150,000 clones, approximately 80% recorded once. Specimen: PBMCs, collected after 36 months of ibrutinib treatment. Every receptor here comes from a human donor with chronic lymphocytic leukemia.

J is TRBJ1-2 and V is TRBV19; unclear D gene. The CDR3 has 14 amino acids. Germline V gene sequence: CDR1 LNHDA, CDR2 SQIVND (reference sequence). V was cut by 5 bases and J by 0 bases, with 10 bases left in between. The CDR3 region has the DNA TGTGCCAGTAGTTTTGAAGCAGCTAACTATGGCTACACCTTC. This sequence encodes CASSFEAANYGYTF.

The V gene is TRBV25-1, the J gene TRBJ1-2; no definite D call. Trimming removed 1 base from V and 10 bases from J, with 16 bases in between. This CDR3 is built from 14 residues. CDR1 is MGHDK, CDR2 SYGVNS, per germline. CDR3 in amino acids: CASSEFYSNQLYTF. CDR3 DNA sequence: TGTGCCAGCAGTGAATTCTACAGCAACCAACTCTACACCTTC.

This chain links TRBV27 with TRBJ1-5; D ambiguous. The CDR3 totals 15 residues. Trimming took 6 bases from V and 2 from J, leaving 14 bases between them. Germline V gene lookup returns CDR1 MNHEY and CDR2 SMNVEV (reference sequence). CDR3 nucleotide sequence: TGTGCCAGCAGCCTGCTAGCTGCAGGCAATCAGCCCCAGCATTTT. Its translation is CASSLLAAGNQPQHF.

The V and J genes are TRBV7-9 and TRBJ1-5, with D tentatively TRBD1 (6 bases). Germline CDR1 is SEHNR and CDR2 is FQNEAQ (reference sequence). With 4 bases removed from V and 4 bases from J, the gap between germline ends came to 17 bases. This CDR3 spans 16 amino acids. The CDR3 DNA follows: TGTGCCAGCAGCTCTTCAGCAGGGGCGATGAATCAGCCCCAGCATTTT. It is translated as CASSSSAGAMNQPQHF.

In its sample, this clone was seen once. CDR3 loop: CASRRAGVMLETQYF. CDR3 DNA sequence: TGTGCCAGCAGACGTGCAGGGGTGATGTTGGAGACCCAGTACTTC. The chain carries TRBV6-5 and TRBJ2-5; maybe TRBD1 (6 bases). CDR3 length equals 15 residues. V was cut by 6 bases and J by 5 bases, with 19 bases left in between. Germline values: CDR1 MNHEY, CDR2 SVGAGI.

In its sample, this clone was seen a few times. The chain links TRBV28 to TRBJ1-3, with 7 bases identical to TRBD1. CDR1 is MDHEN, CDR2 SYDVKM, per germline. CDR3 size: 15 residues. V gave up 6 bases and J gave up 0 bases; unmatched junction bases: 5. The CDR3 here is CASSRGQISGNTIYF. In DNA form, the CDR3 reads TGTGCCAGCAGCCGGGGACAGATCTCTGGAAACACCATATATTTT.

The chain employs TRBV6-6 and TRBJ2-2, with TRBD2 identical over 15 bases. The CDR3 has 16 amino acids. Germline values: CDR1 MNHNY, CDR2 SVGAGI (reference sequence). Germline trimming cut 5 bases from V and 6 bases from J; bases unmatched to any gene: 4. CDR3 residues: CASSRTSGGAAGELFF. CDR3 DNA sequence: TGTGCCAGCAGTCGGACTAGCGGGGGGGCCGCCGGGGAGCTGTTTTTT.

This clone was observed a few times. The J gene is TRBJ2-5, the V gene TRBV6-1; D gene unclear. V lost 0 bases to trimming and J lost 5 bases, with 13 bases between them. Germline CDR1 and CDR2: MNHNS and SASEGT. There are 15 residues in the CDR3. This CDR3 is CASSEARVDVETQYF. CDR3 in DNA: TGTGCCAGCAGTGAAGCCCGGGTCGACGTGGAGACCCAGTACTTC.

The chain recombines TRBV4-1 with TRBJ1-6; perhaps TRBD1 as D (6 bases). Germline V gene lookup returns CDR1 MGHRA and CDR2 YSYEKL. The CDR3 spans 15 residues. With 3 bases removed from V and 9 bases from J, the gap between germline ends came to 15 bases. This CDR3 is CASSQQQGFGSPLHF. CDR3 coding DNA: TGCGCCAGCAGCCAGCAACAGGGATTTGGTTCACCCCTCCACTTT.

V usage is TRBV5-1 and J usage is TRBJ1-4; tentative D call: TRBD1 (5 bases). The CDR3 contains 13 residues. Deletions cut 4 bases from V and 5 bases from J, with 9 bases between. CDR1 and CDR2 from the germline V gene are SGHRS and YFSETQ. CDR3 sequence: CASSRDGNEKLFF. CDR3 DNA sequence: TGCGCCAGCAGCAGGGACGGGAATGAAAAACTGTTTTTT.

This clone was counted a single time. The chain recombines TRBV7-9 with TRBJ1-5, with D unresolved. V was shortened by 6 bases and J by 5 bases, with 8 bases between the two germline ends. CDR1 is SEHNR and CDR2 is FQNEAQ in the germline V gene (reference sequence). The length of the CDR3 is 12 residues. The CDR3 region has the DNA TGTGCCAGCAGTTTCAAGGATCAGCCCCAGCATTTT. It codes for CASSFKDQPQHF.

This rearrangement joins TRBV10-3 to TRBJ2-2, with D perhaps TRBD1 (6 bases). V was pared by 9 bases and J by 1 base, with 12 bases between. In germline, CDR1 is ENHRY, CDR2 SYGVKD. The CDR3 loop spans 14 amino acids. CDR3 protein: CAIGTRKNTGELFF. As DNA, the CDR3 is TGTGCCATTGGGACACGGAAGAACACCGGGGAGCTGTTTTTT.

This chain links TRBV7-9 with TRBJ1-2, with unresolved D. V gave up 5 bases and J gave up 8 bases, with 12 bases separating them. Germline values: CDR1 SEHNR, CDR2 FQNEAQ (reference sequence). The CDR3 runs 12 residues. Here the CDR3 reads CASSPYALGYTF. In DNA form, the CDR3 reads TGTGCCAGCAGCCCATACGCTTTAGGCTACACCTTC.

This clone has only a few counts. This chain links TRBV11-2 with TRBJ2-7, with D maybe TRBD1 (5 bases). V was cut by 2 bases and J by 10 bases, with 15 bases left in between. Germline-derived CDR1 and CDR2 are SGHAT and FQNNGV. The CDR3 loop spans 13 amino acids. CDR3 sequence reads: CASSLMEQTDQYF. CDR3 coding DNA: TGTGCCAGCAGCTTAATGGAGCAGACAGACCAGTACTTC. Based on the CDR3 plus reference TRBV11-2 and TRBJ2-7, the full variable domain is EAGVAQSPRYKIIEKRQSVAFWCNPISGHATLYWYQQILGQGPKLLIQFQNNGVVDDSQLPKDRFSAERLKGVDSTLKIQPAKLEDSAVYLCASSLMEQTDQYFGPGTRLTVT.

The V call is TRBV18, the J call TRBJ2-7; D unclear. Germline CDR1 is KGHSH and CDR2 is LQKENI. The V end lost 3 bases, the J end lost 6 bases, and 12 bases lay between the germline ends. The CDR3 covers 13 residues. CDR3 in amino acids: CASSPPMDAEQYF. CDR3 nucleotides: TGTGCCAGCTCACCTCCCATGGACGCCGAGCAGTACTTC. The variable domain in full, with the rest retrieved from reference TRBV18 and TRBJ2-7, is NAGVMQNPRHLVRRRGQEARLRCSPMKGHSHVYWYRQLPEEGLKFMVYLQKENIIDESGMPKERFSAEFPKEGPSILRIQQVVRGDSAAYFCASSPPMDAEQYFGPGTRLTVT.

The chain carries TRBV9 and TRBJ1-2; D is undetermined. V was clipped by 4 bases and J by 5 bases, with 6 bases between them. Germline values: CDR1 SGDLS, CDR2 YYNGEE. The CDR3 loop spans 11 amino acids. CDR3 amino acids: CASSSRYGYTF. In DNA form, the CDR3 reads TGTGCCAGCAGCTCTAGGTATGGCTACACCTTC.

This rearrangement joins TRBV4-1 to TRBJ1-6; D is ambiguous. The germline gives CDR1 MGHRA, CDR2 YSYEKL. V was trimmed by 4 bases and J by 0 bases, leaving 7 bases between them. The CDR3 spans 15 residues. The CDR3 nucleotides are TGCGCCAGCAGCCCATTAAGCTCCTATAATTCACCCCTCCACTTT. Residues: CASSPLSSYNSPLHF.

The V and J genes are TRBV6-5 and TRBJ1-1, with D possibly TRBD1 on 5 matching bases. Trimming took 4 bases from V and 1 from J, leaving 7 bases between them. Germline CDR1 and CDR2: MNHEY and SVGAGI. This CDR3 spans 13 amino acids. CDR3 residues: CASSSQGNTEAFF. The CDR3 nucleotides are TGTGCCAGCAGTTCGCAGGGGAACACTGAAGCTTTCTTT.

The chain uses TRBV2 and TRBJ2-1; D is undetermined. This CDR3 contains 14 residues. V gave up 2 bases and J gave up 3 bases, with 8 bases separating them. The germline V gene encodes CDR1 SNHLY and CDR2 FYNNEI. The CDR3 spells CASSELLLYNEQFF. In DNA form, the CDR3 reads TGTGCCAGCAGTGAACTACTACTCTACAATGAGCAGTTCTTC.

The count of this clone is one. The chain combines TRBV18 with TRBJ2-5; 7 positions agree with TRBD1. Germline loops: CDR1 KGHSH, CDR2 LQKENI. V was clipped by 5 bases and J by 4 bases; unmatched bases: 4. The CDR3 is 13 residues long. CDR3 sequence reads: CASSETGLETQYF. CDR3 DNA: TGTGCCAGCTCAGAGACAGGGTTAGAGACCCAGTACTTC.

The chain has TRBV5-1 and TRBJ2-7, with D possibly TRBD1 on 5 matching bases. The germline V gene encodes CDR1 SGHRS and CDR2 YFSETQ. V lost 1 base to trimming and J lost 4 bases, with 12 bases between them. CDR3 length: 14 residues. CDR3 coding DNA: TGCGCCAGCAGCTTGATCGGGCAGGGATACGAGCAGTACTTC. This sequence encodes CASSLIGQGYEQYF.

The chain has TRBV19 and TRBJ1-2, with D unresolved. Trimming removed 2 bases at V and 0 bases at J, with 13 bases between. The CDR3 has 16 amino acids. Germline V gene sequence: CDR1 LNHDA, CDR2 SQIVND (reference sequence). The CDR3 here is CASSITLTGANYGYTF. CDR3 bases: TGTGCCAGTAGTATAACCCTAACGGGAGCTAACTATGGCTACACCTTC.

The chain couples TRBV6-6 to TRBJ2-1; the match to TRBD2 covers 8 bases. This CDR3 spans 15 amino acids. Per germline, CDR1 MNHNY and CDR2 SVGAGI (reference sequence). The J segment lost 5 bases and the V segment lost 2 bases, leaving 5 bases of the junction unmatched. In DNA, the CDR3 is TGTGCCAGCAGTTACATAAGCGGGGGAAACAATGAGCAGTTCTTC. This encodes CASSYISGGNNEQFF.

V and J are TRBV28 and TRBJ2-3; 10 nucleotides agree with TRBD2. J lost 3 bases, V lost 6 bases, and 6 bases had no gene match. CDR1 MDHEN and CDR2 SYDVKM come from the germline V gene. The length of the CDR3 is 15 residues. CDR3: CASSLLAGRTDTQYF. The CDR3 nucleotides read TGTGCCAGCAGCCTACTAGCGGGGAGAACAGATACGCAGTATTTT.

This rearrangement joins TRBV25-1 to TRBJ2-7; 9 bases agree with TRBD1. CDR1 MGHDK and CDR2 SYGVNS come from the germline V gene. This CDR3 spans 12 amino acids. V lost 5 bases and J lost 7; bases outside the gene matches: 3. Here the CDR3 DNA reads TGTGCCAGCAGTCGGGACAGGGCTGAGCAGTACTTC. Translating it yields CASSRDRAEQYF.

The chain joins TRBV19 to TRBJ1-6; D call uncertain. The V gene lost 2 bases and the J gene lost 8 bases, with 10 bases spanning the gap. This CDR3 region has 14 residues. CDR1 is LNHDA and CDR2 is SQIVND in the germline V gene (reference sequence). The CDR3 sequence is CASSIPRTDSPLHF. CDR3 coding DNA: TGTGCCAGTAGTATACCCCGGACTGATTCACCCCTCCACTTT.

This clone was picked up a small number of times. The rearrangement links TRBV5-1 to TRBJ2-2; D unresolved. Germline assignment: CDR1 SGHRS and CDR2 YFSETQ. The V and J ends lost 0 bases and 3 bases respectively, with 9 bases between them. This CDR3 has 15 residues. CDR3 region: CASSLEGLDTGELFF. CDR3 sequence (DNA): TGCGCCAGCAGCTTGGAAGGGTTGGACACCGGGGAGCTGTTTTTT.